These 29 T cell receptor beta chains were sequenced from one sample in a study of shared clonotypes between healthy human individuals. The method was immunoSEQ multiplex PCR; TCRdb's version includes in-frame clones alone and lacks a portion of them. This repertoire shows more than 550,000 clones, roughly 72% found once; its top ten account for approximately 1.7%. The sequencing input was memory CD4+ T cells sorted from blood. Subset described: CD45RA-negative fraction. The receptors derive from a woman aged 25 to 39 in good health.

The chain employs TRBV4-1 and TRBJ2-1; 12 positions agree with TRBD2. Losses at the gene ends were 9 bases for V and 8 bases for J; bases not matched to a gene: 5. The germline gives CDR1 MGHRA, CDR2 YSYEKL. The CDR3 extends over 13 amino acids. DNA for the CDR3: TGCGCCAGTACTAGCGGGAGGAGGGATGAGCAGTTCTTC. Translation: CASTSGRRDEQFF.

This rearrangement joins TRBV30 to TRBJ2-2, with D uncertain. The V gene's germline CDR1 is GTSNPN and CDR2 SVGIG (reference sequence). The V gene lost 8 bases and the J gene lost 2 bases, with 9 bases spanning the gap. The CDR3 contains 12 residues. The CDR3 DNA reads as TGTGCCAGTGGGCAAAACACCGGGGAGCTGTTTTTT. Protein product: CASGQNTGELFF.

The V call is TRBV6-5, the J call TRBJ2-2; 10 bases line up with TRBD1. This CDR3 contains 15 residues. Per the germline V gene, CDR1 is MNHEY and CDR2 is SVGAGI. Unmatched junction bases numbered 1, after V lost 6 bases and J lost 0 bases. CDR3 sequence (DNA): TGTGCCAGCAGAGACAGGGGGCCGAACACCGGGGAGCTGTTTTTT. It yields the protein CASRDRGPNTGELFF.

The genes are TRBV5-4 and TRBJ2-7, with D possibly matching TRBD1 (8 bases). Trimming shortened V by 0 bases and J by 3 bases, and 13 bases separated the two germline ends. The CDR3 is 15 amino acids. The germline CDR1 and CDR2 sequences are SGHNT and YYREEE (reference sequence). This CDR3 reads CASSLGQGRVYEQYF. In DNA form, the CDR3 reads TGTGCCAGCAGCTTGGGACAGGGGAGGGTCTACGAGCAGTACTTC. The full variable domain, rest sourced from reference TRBV5-4 and TRBJ2-7, is ETGVTQSPTHLIKTRGQQVTLRCSSQSGHNTVSWYQQALGQGPQFIFQYYREEENGRGNFPPRFSGLQFPNYSSELNVNALELDDSALYLCASSLGQGRVYEQYFGPGTRLTVT.

This clone appeared a single time. The rearrangement links TRBV4-2 to TRBJ2-7, with 8 bases that match TRBD2. CDR1 and CDR2 (germline): LGHNA, YNFKEQ. J lost 2 bases, V lost 0 bases, and 9 bases had no gene match. CDR3 length: 17 amino acids. The CDR3 is CASSQDIGGRPTYEQYF. CDR3 DNA sequence: TGTGCCAGCAGCCAAGATATAGGCGGGAGGCCAACCTACGAGCAGTACTTC.

The CDR3 region has the DNA TGTGCCAGCAGCGCCCAGAGGGGGGCCAACGTCCTGACTTTC. Protein sequence: CASSAQRGANVLTF. This rearrangement joins TRBV9 to TRBJ2-6, with unresolved D. Deletions cut 3 bases from V and 4 bases from J, with 8 bases between. CDR3 length: 14 residues. Per germline, CDR1 SGDLS and CDR2 YYNGEE.

This clone was recorded a few times. V is TRBV28 and J is TRBJ1-4, with D possibly TRBD1 on 6 matching bases. CDR3 size: 18 residues. Germline V gene data show CDR1 as MDHEN and CDR2 as SYDVKM. The V end lost 2 bases, the J end lost 0 bases, and 16 bases lay between the germline ends. The CDR3 coding sequence is TGTGCCAGCAGTTTAAGTAGGGGGACACCTTCAACTAATGAAAAACTGTTTTTT. This sequence encodes CASSLSRGTPSTNEKLFF.

Notes on this clone: A read error likely explains this, since a far larger clone differs by one base. Other DNA sequences in the sample encode the same CDR3. The rearrangement joins TRBV6-6 to TRBJ1-4; D is unclear. V was cut by 5 bases and J by 0 bases, with 4 bases left in between. The CDR3 has 13 amino acids. Per germline, CDR1 MNHNY and CDR2 SVGAGI (reference sequence). CDR3 protein: CASSRSTNEKLFF. The CDR3 DNA reads TGTGCCAGCAGTCGATCAACTAATGAAAAACTGTTTTTT.

This clone was picked up a small number of times. The genes are TRBV11-2 and TRBJ2-1, with TRBD2 matching over 13 bases. V shed 4 bases, J shed 6 bases, and the junction held 12 bases outside the gene matches. Germline values: CDR1 SGHAT, CDR2 FQNNGV. The CDR3 runs to 18 residues. The CDR3: CASSSRGAGLAGANEQFF. DNA of the CDR3: TGTGCCAGCAGCTCCCGAGGGGCTGGACTAGCGGGAGCCAATGAGCAGTTCTTC. Using reference TRBV11-2 and TRBJ2-1 for the parts outside the CDR3, the full variable domain is EAGVAQSPRYKIIEKRQSVAFWCNPISGHATLYWYQQILGQGPKLLIQFQNNGVVDDSQLPKDRFSAERLKGVDSTLKIQPAKLEDSAVYLCASSSRGAGLAGANEQFFGPGTRLTVL.

V gene TRBV7-9 combines with J gene TRBJ2-2; the D is unclear. The CDR3 has 14 amino acids. The germline CDR1 and CDR2 sequences are SEHNR and FQNEAQ (reference sequence). V shed 3 bases and J shed 3 bases, with 8 bases lying between them. The CDR3 sequence: CASSFSPDTGELFF. Here the CDR3 DNA reads TGTGCCAGCAGCTTCTCCCCTGACACCGGGGAGCTGTTTTTT.

The sample holds one count of this clone. The chain links TRBV5-1 to TRBJ2-7, with TRBD2 identical over 7 bases. The CDR3 is 16 residues long. The junction had 13 bases not matched to a gene; V was cut back by 3 bases and J by 4 bases. Germline lookup yields CDR1 SGHRS and CDR2 YFSETQ. The CDR3: CASSSTLAAKGYEQYF. In nucleotides, the CDR3 is TGCGCCAGCAGCTCCACCCTAGCGGCCAAGGGGTACGAGCAGTACTTC. The full variable domain, in which reference TRBV5-1 and TRBJ2-7 provide the parts outside the CDR3, is KAGVTQTPRYLIKTRGQQVTLSCSPISGHRSVSWYQQTPGQGLQFLFEYFSETQRNKGNFPGRFSGRQFSNSRSEMNVSTLELGDSALYLCASSSTLAAKGYEQYFGPGTRLTVT.

CDR3 DNA sequence: TGTGCCAGCAGCCGGACAGGGAGAAACACTGAAGCTTTCTTT. The encoded protein is CASSRTGRNTEAFF. V and J are TRBV2 and TRBJ1-1, with 8 nucleotides matching TRBD1. The CDR3 covers 14 residues. J lost 2 bases, V lost 6 bases, and 5 bases had no gene match. Germline CDR1 is SNHLY and CDR2 is FYNNEI.

This clone was picked up a small number of times. The CDR3 region is CAWTVQGIPYEQYF. The CDR3 DNA reads as TGTGCCTGGACGGTACAGGGGATACCTTACGAGCAGTACTTC. J is TRBJ2-7 and V is TRBV30; 7 nucleotides line up with TRBD1. Germline V CDR1 and CDR2: GTSNPN, SVGIG (reference sequence). V lost 4 bases and J lost 4; bases outside the gene matches: 10. CDR3 length equals 14 residues.

The gene calls are TRBV27 and TRBJ1-4, with 8 nucleotides matching TRBD1. V lost 5 bases to trimming and J lost 3 bases; unmatched junction nucleotides: 8. Germline V gene sequence: CDR1 MNHEY, CDR2 SMNVEV (reference sequence). CDR3 length: 16 residues. DNA of the CDR3: TGTGCCAGCAGTCCACAATTACAGGGGGCTAATGAAAAACTGTTTTTT. Encoded protein: CASSPQLQGANEKLFF.

J is TRBJ2-1 and V is TRBV11-2, with 9 positions matching TRBD2. Losses at the gene ends were 6 bases for V and 6 bases for J; bases not matched to a gene: 9. This CDR3 comprises 15 residues. Germline CDR1 SGHAT, CDR2 FQNNGV. DNA of the CDR3: TGTGCCAGCAGGCTAGCGGGAATTTCTGGCAATGAGCAGTTCTTC. It encodes CASRLAGISGNEQFF.

This clone was counted once. This chain uses TRBV10-1 with TRBJ2-7; 10 nucleotides agree with TRBD2. Germline CDR1 WNHNN, CDR2 SYGVQD (reference sequence). The CDR3 is 15 residues long. Trimming took 1 base from V and 5 from J; bases not matched to a gene: 5. The CDR3 sequence is CASSEYTSGINEQYF. The CDR3 DNA reads TGCGCCAGCAGTGAGTACACTAGCGGGATTAACGAGCAGTACTTC.

CDR3 loop: CASSQVYTSGNTIYF. Written as DNA, the CDR3 is TGCGCCAGCAGCCAGGTATACACTTCTGGAAACACCATATATTTT. The chain uses TRBV4-1 and TRBJ1-3, with D unresolved. CDR1 MGHRA and CDR2 YSYEKL come from the germline V gene. Trimming left V 3 bases short and J 1 base short, with 10 bases between. The CDR3 is 15 residues long.

The chain has TRBV5-4 and TRBJ2-7; 8 nucleotides match TRBD1. The CDR3 length is 15 residues. Trimming cost V 0 bases and J 6 bases; bases outside gene matches: 8. Germline V gives CDR1 SGHNT, CDR2 YYREEE (reference sequence). This CDR3 is CASSLDRGVQGEQYF. CDR3 coding DNA: TGTGCCAGCAGCTTGGACAGGGGGGTTCAGGGCGAGCAGTACTTC.

The chain has TRBV10-1 and TRBJ2-1; maybe TRBD1 (5 bases). V lost 7 bases and J lost 10, with 17 bases in between. The CDR3 has 13 residues. Germline V gene lookup returns CDR1 WNHNN and CDR2 SYGVQD (reference sequence). The CDR3 DNA reads TGCGCCAGCATGTCACAGGCTACCGGAGAGCAGTTCTTC. It is translated as CASMSQATGEQFF.

This clone has a handful of counts. Other DNA sequences within the sample encode an identical CDR3. The chain uses TRBV5-1 and TRBJ1-1; 8 positions agree with TRBD1. V was pared by 4 bases and J by 3 bases, with 2 bases of the junction left unmatched. Per the germline V gene, CDR1 is SGHRS and CDR2 is YFSETQ. The CDR3 runs to 13 residues. The CDR3 loop reads CASSPQGDTEAFF. In DNA form, the CDR3 reads TGCGCCAGCAGCCCACAGGGGGACACTGAAGCTTTCTTT. The full variable domain, its missing parts supplied by reference TRBV5-1 and TRBJ1-1, is KAGVTQTPRYLIKTRGQQVTLSCSPISGHRSVSWYQQTPGQGLQFLFEYFSETQRNKGNFPGRFSGRQFSNSRSEMNVSTLELGDSALYLCASSPQGDTEAFFGQGTRLTVV.

This chain links TRBV5-8 with TRBJ2-1, with TRBD2 identical over 13 bases. The trim removed 4 bases at V and 10 bases at J, leaving 8 bases unmatched. Per germline, CDR1 SGHTS and CDR2 YDEGEE. The CDR3 runs to 15 residues. The CDR3 here is CASSVGLAGSWEQFF. The CDR3 DNA is TGTGCCAGCAGCGTGGGACTAGCGGGGTCCTGGGAGCAGTTCTTC.

The V call is TRBV18, the J call TRBJ2-7, with D perhaps matching TRBD1 (6 bases). The CDR3 consists of 13 residues. Germline loops: CDR1 KGHSH, CDR2 LQKENI. The V end was cut by 2 bases, the J end by 5 bases, with 10 bases between. CDR3 loop: CASSPSQGNEQYF. In DNA form, the CDR3 reads TGTGCCAGCTCACCATCACAGGGTAACGAGCAGTACTTC.

This clone was counted at least ten times. This chain uses TRBV7-9 with TRBJ2-7; D may be TRBD2 (5 bases). Germline assignment: CDR1 SEHNR and CDR2 FQNEAQ (reference sequence). With 1 base removed from V and 2 bases from J, the gap between germline ends came to 9 bases. This CDR3 region has 14 residues. CDR3 in DNA: TGTGCCAGCAGCTTAGGTGACGGGACCTACGAGCAGTACTTC. Protein product: CASSLGDGTYEQYF. The complete variable domain, with remaining parts taken from reference TRBV7-9 and TRBJ2-7, reads DTGVSQNPRHKITKRGQNVTFRCDPISEHNRLYWYRQTLGQGPEFLTYFQNEAQLEKSRLLSDRFSAERPKGSFSTLEIQRTEQGDSAMYLCASSLGDGTYEQYFGPGTRLTVT.

This chain joins TRBV5-1 and TRBJ2-7; a weak D match, TRBD1 (6 bases). V lost 1 base and J lost 0, with 8 bases in between. CDR1 and CDR2 from the germline V gene are SGHRS and YFSETQ. The CDR3 is 14 residues long. CDR3 sequence (DNA): TGCGCCAGCAGCTTGACAGGGCCCTCCTACGAGCAGTACTTC. Translating it yields CASSLTGPSYEQYF.

V usage is TRBV28 and J usage is TRBJ2-3; D is possibly TRBD2 (6 bases). This CDR3 is 14 amino acids long. CDR1 and CDR2 from the germline V gene are MDHEN and SYDVKM. Trimming cost V 2 bases and J 3 bases, with 9 bases left between them. The CDR3 DNA reads as TGTGCCAGCAGTTTACCCGGGGGTACAGATACGCAGTATTTT. Amino acid sequence: CASSLPGGTDTQYF. The entire variable domain, with the rest obtained from reference TRBV28 and TRBJ2-3, is as follows: DVKVTQSSRYLVKRTGEKVFLECVQDMDHENMFWYRQDPGLGLRLIYFSYDVKMKEKGDIPEGYSVSREKKERFSLILESASTNQTSMYLCASSLPGGTDTQYFGPGTRLTVL.

This clone was detected many times. The chain is built from TRBV28 and TRBJ2-7; TRBD1 is a possible D gene (5 bases). Per the germline V gene, CDR1 is MDHEN and CDR2 is SYDVKM. The CDR3 has 15 residues. V was trimmed by 5 bases and J by 5 bases, leaving 19 bases between them. For the CDR3, the DNA is TGTGCCAGCAGTGCCCCTCAGGGTGATGGCGACGAGCAGTACTTC. This encodes CASSAPQGDGDEQYF.

CDR3 protein: CASSSTLNTEAFF. For the CDR3, the DNA is TGTGCCAGCAGCTCCACCCTGAACACTGAAGCTTTCTTT. The V call is TRBV7-3, the J call TRBJ1-1; D remains unclear. The germline V gene encodes CDR1 SGHTA and CDR2 FQGTGA. Trimming cost V 4 bases and J 0 bases, with 6 bases left between them. The CDR3 loop spans 13 amino acids.

V gene TRBV7-9 combines with J gene TRBJ1-1, with D unresolved. The CDR3 contains 13 residues. CDR1 and CDR2 from the germline V gene are SEHNR and FQNEAQ (reference sequence). Trimming left V 1 base short and J 6 bases short, with 9 bases between. CDR3: CASSLEFRSEAFF. The CDR3 DNA reads TGTGCCAGCAGCTTAGAATTTAGGTCTGAAGCTTTCTTT.

This sequence joins TRBV5-8 and TRBJ2-1; the match to TRBD2 covers 13 bases. Germline V gene data show CDR1 as SGHTS and CDR2 as YDEGEE. This CDR3 has 17 residues. The V gene end was trimmed by 4 bases and the J gene end by 10 bases; junction bases not matched to a gene: 14. CDR3 coding DNA: TGTGCCAGCAGCCTGTTCATATCGGGACTAGCGGGATCGGAGCAGTTCTTC. Residues: CASSLFISGLAGSEQFF.